The source of this T cell receptor beta chain is a study of CXCR3-negative and CXCR3-positive naive CD8 T cells. Study-wide results and caveats: Relative to memory CD8+ cells, whose diversity was much lower, both naive subsets had comparably high diversity. Naive subsets did not differ in surface CD5, and TRB CDR3 properties served to infer TCR strength.

Researchers prepared the TRB cDNA libraries using 5' RACE with UMI labels. For each CDR3 protein, TCRdb gives one entry from its re-call of the 5' RACE reads, without DNA. The listing contains tens of thousands of distinct CDR3 sequences. Of note for this clonotype: Its specificity is unknown.

Researchers sorted 250,000 to 350,000 cells of each CD8+ T cell subset in triplicate. There are 16 residues in the CDR3. The germline CDR1 and CDR2 sequences are LNHNV and YYDKDF (reference sequence). Material for sequencing was naive CXCR3- CD8+ T cells from blood. Subset meaning: CD45RO-CCR7+CD27+CD95- naive CD8+ T cells lacking CXCR3 (TNR3-). The TCR originated in a human donor in good health. Some clones in this sample may be carry-over from other donors' samples. The V gene is TRBV15, the J gene TRBJ1-2; TCRdb names TRBD1, which stays unverified in the absence of DNA. Here the CDR3 reads CATSRARDRANYGYTF.